This T cell receptor (beta chain) was recovered during a study of blood T cell repertoires in COVID-19. This CDR3 region has 15 residues. V lost 1 base and J lost 0, with 7 bases in between. CDR1 is PRHDT, CDR2 FYEKMQ, per germline (reference sequence). In the authors' methods: It was from reference gene primer amplification that nucleated cell counts were estimated. Sequenced by immunoSEQ multiplex PCR; TCRdb stores in-frame clones only, minus some. V and J calls plus clone size are reproduced from that table; the DNA served to infer D and trimming. The sample records roughly 570,000 clones, roughly nine tenths being singletons.

Sequencing was carried out using peripheral blood. This sequence joins TRBV13 and TRBJ1-3; no firm D call. The sequence was collected from a woman in her forties or fifties with COVID-19, enrolled during active disease. CDR3: CASSLASLSGNTIYF. The DNA of the CDR3 is TGTGCCAGCAGCTTAGCTTCACTCTCTGGAAACACCATATATTTT.